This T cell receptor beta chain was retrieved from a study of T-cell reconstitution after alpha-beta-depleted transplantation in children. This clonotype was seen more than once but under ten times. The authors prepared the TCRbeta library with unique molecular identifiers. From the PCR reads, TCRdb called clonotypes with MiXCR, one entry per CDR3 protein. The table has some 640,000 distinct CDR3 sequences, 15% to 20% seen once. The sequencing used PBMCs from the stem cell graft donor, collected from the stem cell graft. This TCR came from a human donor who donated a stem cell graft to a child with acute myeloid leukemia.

CDR3 sequence: CSARDSTGTANSGANVLTF. The CDR3 DNA is TGCAGTGCTAGAGATTCTACCGGGACAGCGAACTCTGGGGCCAACGTCCTGACTTTC. The chain uses TRBV20-1 and TRBJ2-6; 7 positions match TRBD1. The CDR3 has 19 amino acids. The germline CDR1 and CDR2 sequences are DFQATT and SNEGSKA (reference sequence). The trim removed 0 bases at V and 0 bases at J, leaving 11 bases unmatched.